The clone carrying this T cell receptor (beta chain) has only a few counts. This entry comes from a study of blood T cell repertoires in COVID-19. Study information: Sites across the United States, Italy and Spain contributed samples from acute and convalescent COVID-19. Nucleic acid was either cDNA or gDNA, and it came from T cells, B-cell-depleted T cells, or PBMCs.

In the original analysis: Reference gene primer amplification gave nucleated cell count estimates. Here immunoSEQ multiplex PCR was the method, and the copy in TCRdb shows in-frame clones only, minus some. The V and J calls and clone size are taken from that table; D and trimming were inferred from the DNA. The data show around 25,000 clones, about 91% seen once. The CDR3 has 14 amino acids. The V gene end was trimmed by 6 bases and the J gene end by 6 bases; junction bases not matched to a gene: 2. Germline CDR1 reads SNHLY; CDR2 reads FYNNEI. Sequencing was carried out using peripheral blood. The chain has TRBV2 and TRBJ1-6, with TRBD1 matching 10 bases. The TCR comes from a human donor in a cohort sampled during active COVID-19. CDR3: CASRRDRGNSPLHF. The DNA for the CDR3 is TGTGCCAGCAGAAGGGACAGGGGTAATTCACCCCTCCACTTT.